The subject of this entry is one T cell receptor beta chain. The target antigen is unknown. The repertoire was sequenced with immunoSEQ multiplex PCR; TCRdb's copy has only in-frame clones and lacks some. The sample contains some 110,000 clones, more than 75% of which appear only once. The source of the sample is a study of T cell responses to AZD1222 COVID-19 vaccine. Study-wide findings and caveats: All repertoire sampling was performed exclusively after the peak T cell response.

V lost 5 bases and J 6 bases, leaving 10 bases between the germline ends. The CDR3 contains 13 residues. CDR1 and CDR2 (germline): SGHNT, YENEEA. The sequence was collected from an adult in good health. The specimen comprised peripheral blood, sampled on day 0 of AZD1222 vaccination. The gene calls are TRBV11-3 and TRBJ2-2; tentatively, D is TRBD2 (5 bases). CDR3 loop: CASSQTRSGELFF. In DNA, the CDR3 is TGTGCCAGCAGCCAAACTAGATCCGGGGAGCTGTTTTTT.